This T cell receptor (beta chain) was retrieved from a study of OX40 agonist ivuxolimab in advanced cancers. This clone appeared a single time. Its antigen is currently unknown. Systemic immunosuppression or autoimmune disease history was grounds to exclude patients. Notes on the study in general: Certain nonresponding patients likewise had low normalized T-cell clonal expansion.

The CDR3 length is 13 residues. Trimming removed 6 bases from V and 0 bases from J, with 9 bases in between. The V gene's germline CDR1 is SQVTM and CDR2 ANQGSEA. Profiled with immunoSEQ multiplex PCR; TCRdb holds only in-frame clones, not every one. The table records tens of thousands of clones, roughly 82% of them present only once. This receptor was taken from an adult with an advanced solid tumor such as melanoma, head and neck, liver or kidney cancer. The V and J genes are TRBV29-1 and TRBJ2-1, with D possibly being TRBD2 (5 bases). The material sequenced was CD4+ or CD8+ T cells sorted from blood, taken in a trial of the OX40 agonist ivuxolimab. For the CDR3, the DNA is TGCAGCGTGGGTGGGAGCTCCTACAATGAGCAGTTCTTC. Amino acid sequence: CSVGGSSYNEQFF.